The TCR beta chain described here comes from a study of early T cells in non-severe SARS-CoV-2 infection (dated by TCRdb to the early 2020s). In the study overall: Bulk RNA from unsorted whole blood was used for TCR sequencing, so alpha and beta chains could not be paired.

Set within a cohort of healthcare workers in London, UK, this nested case-control study involved weekly PCR testing of nasopharyngeal swabs along with blood sampling. Between 23 and 31 March 2020, the week of the UK lockdown, healthcare workers were enrolled and then followed up weekly for as long as 16 weeks. The CDR3 runs 14 residues from the cysteine to the phenylalanine. The entry retains the CDR3 DNA only, 42 bases that are in frame from base 1. CDR1 MDHEN and CDR2 SYDVKM were looked up in the germline V gene. V was cut back by 6 bases and J by 7 bases, leaving a gap of 16 bases between them. Study-level results and caveats: VDJdb matching was skewed toward anti-spike CD8 responses and likely underestimated virus-specific expansions, missing private and CD4 specificities.

Library construction relied on 5' RACE. The run used a NextSeq 500. In the TCR library protocol, unique molecular identifiers were attached to individual cDNA molecules to correct for PCR bias and sequencing error. TCR alpha and beta chains were both sequenced, and the abundances of alpha and beta sequences in each sample were closely correlated with each other. In the original analysis: Decombinator V4 was used to annotate TCR sequences for V gene, J gene and CDR3. TCRs were defined as expanded if a significant change between any two time points was detected under a Poisson model with p below 0.0001. Abundances of TCRs were expressed as counts per million after normalisation to the total number of TCRs sequenced in each sample. TRAV1-2 paired with TRAJ12, TRAJ20 or TRAJ33 defined MAIT TCRs, while TRAV10 paired with TRAJ18 defined iNKT TCRs. A search of VDJdb, accessed on 1 November 2021, was run for TCRs annotated to CMV, EBV and SARS-CoV-2, with TCRs annotated for multiple antigens excluded. TCRdb ran its own pipeline on the public reads, namely fastp trimming at Q25 and MiXCR clone calling, and kept in-frame beta chains. Every entry covers one CDR3 protein and lists the most common genes and DNA from its rows. TCRdb, not the original authors, processed these V and J calls. For this sample the table gives tens of thousands of distinct CDR3 sequences, of which 15% to 17% were detected only once. About 12% of the sample lies in the top ten.

With respect to this clonotype: Its cognate antigen has yet to be identified. No qualities accompany the bases; no much larger clone lies one base away.

The source material was whole blood. This sequence was found in an adult who was a healthcare worker with PCR-confirmed SARS-CoV-2 infection or an uninfected control (not recorded which). The rearranged segments are TRBV28 and TRBJ1-5, with no reliable assignment of the D segment. At the DNA level, the sequence is TGTGCCAGCAGCTGGGAGCCGAATGGACAGCCCCAGCATTTT. It encodes CASSWEPNGQPQHF.